The 3 T cell receptor beta chains below were found in one sample sequenced in a study of blood T cell repertoires in COVID-19. The protocol was immunoSEQ multiplex PCR, while the TCRdb copy is restricted to in-frame clones and leaves out a portion. The sample lists just over 150,000 clones; approximately 82% were seen once. Sequences were obtained from peripheral blood. Every receptor here comes from a woman aged 45-65 years with acute or convalescent COVID-19.

The chain couples TRBV14 to TRBJ1-6; D is ambiguous. V dropped 4 bases and J dropped 10 bases, with 23 bases sitting between them. The V gene's germline CDR1 is SGHDN and CDR2 FVKESK. CDR3 length: 17 residues. CDR3 sequence (DNA): TGTGCCAGCAGCCTCAGACGTGGGCCGGACTCCGAGTCACCCCTCCACTTT. Protein: CASSLRRGPDSESPLHF. Together with reference TRBV14 and TRBJ1-6, the CDR3 gives the full variable domain: EAGVTQFPSHSVIEKGQTVTLRCDPISGHDNLYWYRRVMGKEIKFLLHFVKESKQDESGMPNNRFLAERTGGTYSTLKVQPAELEDSGVYFCASSLRRGPDSESPLHFGNGTRLTVT.

This clone was picked up a small number of times. Other DNA variants within this sample encode the same CDR3. The V call is TRBV3-1 (or the pseudogene TRBV3-2), the J call TRBJ1-6; 7 positions agree with TRBD1. The germline gives CDR1 LGHDT, CDR2 YNNKEL (reference sequence). CDR3 length equals 15 residues. V lost 1 base to trimming and J lost 6 bases; unmatched junction nucleotides: 3. The CDR3 loop reads CASSQGTGVNSPLHF. Here the CDR3 DNA reads TGTGCCAGCAGCCAAGGAACAGGGGTTAATTCACCCCTCCACTTT.

The chain joins TRBV5-1 to TRBJ2-2; 7 bases agree with TRBD1. With V trimmed by 4 bases and J by 0 bases, 3 bases remained unmatched. This CDR3 has 15 residues. Germline V gene lookup returns CDR1 SGHRS and CDR2 YFSETQ. The CDR3 here is CASSGGQTNTGELFF. CDR3 nucleotide sequence: TGCGCCAGCAGCGGGGGACAGACGAACACCGGGGAGCTGTTTTTT.